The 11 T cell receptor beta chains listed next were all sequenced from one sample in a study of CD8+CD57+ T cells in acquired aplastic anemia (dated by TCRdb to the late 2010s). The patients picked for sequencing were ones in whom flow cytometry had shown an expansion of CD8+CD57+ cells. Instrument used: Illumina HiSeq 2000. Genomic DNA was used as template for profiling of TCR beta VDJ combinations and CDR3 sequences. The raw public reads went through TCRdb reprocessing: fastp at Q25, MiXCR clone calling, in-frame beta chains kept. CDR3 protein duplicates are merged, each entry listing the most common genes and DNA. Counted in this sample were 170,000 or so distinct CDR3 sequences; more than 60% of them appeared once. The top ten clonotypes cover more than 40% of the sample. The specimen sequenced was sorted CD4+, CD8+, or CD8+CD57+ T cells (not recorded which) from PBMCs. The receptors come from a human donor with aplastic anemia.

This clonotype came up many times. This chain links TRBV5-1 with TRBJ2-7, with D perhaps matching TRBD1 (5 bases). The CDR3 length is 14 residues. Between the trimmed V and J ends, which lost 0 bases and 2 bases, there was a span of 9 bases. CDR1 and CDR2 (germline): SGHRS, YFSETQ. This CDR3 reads CASSLGGLTYEQYF. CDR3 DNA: TGCGCCAGCAGCTTGGGGGGCCTTACCTACGAGCAGTACTTC.

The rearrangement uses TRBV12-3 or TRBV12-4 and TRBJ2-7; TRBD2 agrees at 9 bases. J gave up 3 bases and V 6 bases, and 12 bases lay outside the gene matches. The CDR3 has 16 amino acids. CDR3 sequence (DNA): TGTGCCAGCAGCGAGATAGCGGGGGCCGAGCGCTACGAGCAGTACTTC. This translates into CASSEIAGAERYEQYF.

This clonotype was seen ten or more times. CDR3 coding DNA: TGTGCCAGCAGTTACGGGTCAGGGATGGAGCAGTACTTC. It translates to CASSYGSGMEQYF. This chain links TRBV6-5 with TRBJ2-7; D possibly corresponds to TRBD1 (5 bases). CDR1 and CDR2 from the germline V gene are MNHEY and SVGAGI. CDR3 length equals 13 residues. Deletions cut 2 bases from V and 7 bases from J, with 12 bases between.

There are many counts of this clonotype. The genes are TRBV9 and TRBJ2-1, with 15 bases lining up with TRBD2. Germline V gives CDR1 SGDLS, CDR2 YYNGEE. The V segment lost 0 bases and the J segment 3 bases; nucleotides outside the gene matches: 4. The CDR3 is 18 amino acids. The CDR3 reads CASSVGGTSGGFYNEQFF. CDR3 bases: TGTGCCAGCAGCGTAGGGGGGACTAGCGGGGGGTTCTACAATGAGCAGTTCTTC.

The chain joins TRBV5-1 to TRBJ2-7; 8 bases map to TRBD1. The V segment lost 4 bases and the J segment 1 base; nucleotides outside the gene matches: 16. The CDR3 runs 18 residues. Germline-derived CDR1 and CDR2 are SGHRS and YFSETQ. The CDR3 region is CASSPGQDENRFSYEQYF. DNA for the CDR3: TGCGCCAGCAGCCCGGGACAGGACGAAAACCGATTTTCCTACGAGCAGTACTTC.

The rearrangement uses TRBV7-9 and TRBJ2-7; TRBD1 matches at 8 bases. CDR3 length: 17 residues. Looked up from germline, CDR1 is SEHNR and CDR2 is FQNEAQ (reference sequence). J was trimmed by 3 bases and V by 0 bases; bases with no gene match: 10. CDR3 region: CASSLAATGTGLYEQYF. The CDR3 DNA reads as TGTGCCAGCAGCTTAGCCGCCACCGGGACAGGACTCTACGAGCAGTACTTC.

The CDR3 loop is CASSEEGTGGGQPQHF. The CDR3 DNA is TGTGCCAGCAGTGAAGAGGGGACAGGGGGGGGTCAGCCCCAGCATTTT. The V call is TRBV6-5, the J call TRBJ1-5, with 11 positions matching TRBD1. This CDR3 comprises 16 residues. The V gene end was trimmed by 5 bases and the J gene end by 6 bases; junction bases not matched to a gene: 9. The germline CDR1 and CDR2 sequences are MNHEY and SVGAGI.

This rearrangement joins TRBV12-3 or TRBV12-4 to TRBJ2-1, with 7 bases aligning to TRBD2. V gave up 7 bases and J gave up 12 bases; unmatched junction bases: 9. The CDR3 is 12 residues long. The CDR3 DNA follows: TGTGCCAGCACAAGCATTACGGGAGGGCAGTTCTTC. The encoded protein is CASTSITGGQFF.

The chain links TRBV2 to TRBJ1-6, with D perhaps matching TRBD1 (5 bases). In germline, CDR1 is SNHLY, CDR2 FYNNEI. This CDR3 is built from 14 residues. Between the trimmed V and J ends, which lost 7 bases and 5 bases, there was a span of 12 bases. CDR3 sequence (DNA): TGTGCCAGCAAACTAGACAGCCATAATTCACCCCTCCACTTT. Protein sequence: CASKLDSHNSPLHF.

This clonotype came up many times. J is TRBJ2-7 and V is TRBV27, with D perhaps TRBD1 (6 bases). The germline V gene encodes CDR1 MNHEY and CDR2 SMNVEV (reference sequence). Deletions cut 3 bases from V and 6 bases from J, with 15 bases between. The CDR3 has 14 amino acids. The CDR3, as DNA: TGTGCCAGCAGTTTCACGACAGGTTCCAGCGAGCAGTACTTC. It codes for CASSFTTGSSEQYF.

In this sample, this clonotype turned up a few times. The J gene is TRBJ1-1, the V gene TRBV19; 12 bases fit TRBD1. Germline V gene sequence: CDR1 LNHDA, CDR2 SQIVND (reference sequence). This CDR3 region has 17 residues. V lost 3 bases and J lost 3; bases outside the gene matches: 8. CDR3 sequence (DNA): TGTGCCAGTAGTATGAGGGGGACAGGGGGCCCGGACACTGAAGCTTTCTTT. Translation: CASSMRGTGGPDTEAFF.